A selection of T cell receptor beta chains follows, all from one sample in a study of shared clonotypes between healthy human individuals. Using immunoSEQ multiplex PCR, the repertoire was profiled, and TCRdb retains in-frame clones only, with some absent. This repertoire shows some 2 million clones, 85% to 95% found once; its top ten account for approximately 1.2%. The sample was naive CD8+ T cells sorted from blood. Receptor source: a man aged 18 to 29 in good health. Each CDR3 is given with its conserved first and last residue. A D gene is named only where the DNA matches it firmly. Some rows have no size entry. The others give once, few or many, or a class for an expanded clone.

.,once,TRBV27,TRBJ2-3,CASSLSRRFTDTQYF,TGTGCCAGCAGTTTATCTCGCAGATTCACAGATACGCAGTATTTT
.,.,TRBV6-5,TRBJ1-1,CASSYREGYNTEAFF,TGTGCCAGCAGTTATCGGGAAGGATATAACACTGAAGCTTTCTTT
.,.,TRBV7-2,TRBJ2-7,CASSLSYDWAYEQYF,TGTGCCAGCAGCTTATCGTATGACTGGGCCTACGAGCAGTACTTC
.,few,TRBV28,TRBJ1-2,CASNTNYGYTF,TGTGCCAGCAACACTAACTATGGCTACACCTTC
TRBD1,.,TRBV7-9,TRBJ2-1,CASSSNRDRDRNEQFF,TGTGCCAGCAGCTCTAACCGGGACAGGGATAGGAATGAGCAGTTCTTC
.,.,TRBV7-9,TRBJ2-5,CASSLDVTAGTQYF,TGTGCCAGCAGCTTAGACGTAACTGCGGGGACCCAGTACTTC
.,.,TRBV28,TRBJ1-5,CASSPTWGGGQPQHF,TGTGCCAGCAGTCCGACGTGGGGGGGTGGCCAGCCCCAGCATTTT
.,.,TRBV14,TRBJ1-2,CASRLTGTYGYTF,TGTGCCAGCAGACTCACAGGGACCTATGGCTACACCTTC
.,.,TRBV6-5,TRBJ1-2,CASTSGYGYTF,TGTGCCAGCACCTCGGGGTACGGCTACACCTTC
TRBD1,once,TRBV19,TRBJ2-3,CASSMTGSKTDTQYF,TGTGCCAGTAGTATGACAGGGAGTAAGACAGATACGCAGTATTTT
.,.,TRBV27,TRBJ2-7,CASSFLETRGYEQYF,TGTGCCAGCAGCTTCCTAGAGACTAGAGGCTACGAGCAGTACTTC
.,once,TRBV27,TRBJ2-7,CASSPDTWGEGYEQYF,TGTGCCAGCAGTCCAGACACGTGGGGGGAAGGCTACGAGCAGTACTTC
TRBD1,.,TRBV19,TRBJ2-7,CASSIDAGTGYDYEQYF,TGTGCCAGTAGTATAGATGCCGGGACAGGGTATGATTACGAGCAGTACTTC
TRBD2,once,TRBV11-2,TRBJ2-5,CASSLVGSGEGETQYF,TGTGCCAGCAGCTTAGTTGGTAGCGGGGAAGGGGAGACCCAGTACTTC
TRBD2,.,TRBV2,TRBJ2-1,CASKTSGSYNEQFF,TGTGCCAGCAAGACTAGCGGGAGCTACAATGAGCAGTTCTTC
TRBD2,.,TRBV10-3,TRBJ2-3,CAISELADTDTQYF,TGTGCCATCAGTGAACTAGCGGACACAGATACGCAGTATTTT